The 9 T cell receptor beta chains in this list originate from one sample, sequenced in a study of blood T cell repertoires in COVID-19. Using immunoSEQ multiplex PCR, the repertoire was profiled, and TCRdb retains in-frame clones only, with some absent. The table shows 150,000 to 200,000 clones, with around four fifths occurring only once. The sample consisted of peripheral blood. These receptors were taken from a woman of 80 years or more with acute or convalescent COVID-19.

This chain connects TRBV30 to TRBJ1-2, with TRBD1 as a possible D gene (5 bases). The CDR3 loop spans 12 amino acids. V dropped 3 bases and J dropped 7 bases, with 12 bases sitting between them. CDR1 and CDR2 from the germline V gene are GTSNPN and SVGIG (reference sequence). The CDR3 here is CAWRQRGLGYTF. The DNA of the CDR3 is TGTGCCTGGAGACAAAGGGGACTTGGCTACACCTTC.

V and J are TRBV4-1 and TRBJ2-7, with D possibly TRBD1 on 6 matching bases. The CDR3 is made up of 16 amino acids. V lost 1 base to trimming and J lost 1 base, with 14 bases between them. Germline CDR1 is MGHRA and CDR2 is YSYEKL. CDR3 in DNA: TGCGCCAGCAGCCAAGCTGCCGGGACAAGTTCCTACGAGCAGTACTTC. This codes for CASSQAAGTSSYEQYF.

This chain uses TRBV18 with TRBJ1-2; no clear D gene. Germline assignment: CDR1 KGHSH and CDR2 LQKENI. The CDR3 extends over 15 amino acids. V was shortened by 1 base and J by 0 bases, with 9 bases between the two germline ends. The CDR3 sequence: CASSPLLLSNYGYTF. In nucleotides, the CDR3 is TGTGCCAGCTCACCACTACTCCTTTCTAACTATGGCTACACCTTC.

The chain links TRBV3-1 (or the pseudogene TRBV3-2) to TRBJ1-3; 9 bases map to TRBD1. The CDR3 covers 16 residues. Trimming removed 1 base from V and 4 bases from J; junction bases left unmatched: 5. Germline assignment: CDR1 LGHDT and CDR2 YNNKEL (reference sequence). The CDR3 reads CASSQAGTGKGNTIYF. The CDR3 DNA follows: TGTGCCAGCAGCCAAGCCGGGACAGGGAAGGGAAACACCATATATTTT.

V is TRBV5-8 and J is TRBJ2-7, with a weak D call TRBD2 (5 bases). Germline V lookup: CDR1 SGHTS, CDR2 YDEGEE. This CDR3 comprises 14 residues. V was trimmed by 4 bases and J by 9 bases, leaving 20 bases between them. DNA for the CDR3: TGTGCCAGCAGCCGGGGTTTCGACTCAAGAAGGCAGTACTTC. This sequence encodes CASSRGFDSRRQYF.

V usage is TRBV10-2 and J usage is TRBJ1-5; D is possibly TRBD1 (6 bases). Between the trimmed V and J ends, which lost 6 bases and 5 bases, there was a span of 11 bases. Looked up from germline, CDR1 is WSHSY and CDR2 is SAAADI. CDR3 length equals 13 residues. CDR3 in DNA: TGCGCCAGCAGACAGGGCCGTCATCAGCCCCAGCATTTT. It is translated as CASRQGRHQPQHF.

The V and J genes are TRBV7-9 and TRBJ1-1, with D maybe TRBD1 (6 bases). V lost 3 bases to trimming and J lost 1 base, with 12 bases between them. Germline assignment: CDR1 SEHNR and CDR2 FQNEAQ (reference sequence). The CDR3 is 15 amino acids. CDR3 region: CASSFSGGGNTEAFF. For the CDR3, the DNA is TGTGCCAGCAGCTTTTCGGGGGGCGGGAACACTGAAGCTTTCTTT.

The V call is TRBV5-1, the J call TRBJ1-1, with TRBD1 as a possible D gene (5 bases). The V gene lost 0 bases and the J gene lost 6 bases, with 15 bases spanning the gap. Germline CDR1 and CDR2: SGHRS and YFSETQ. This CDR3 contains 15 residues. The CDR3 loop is CASSLDRGLWAEAFF. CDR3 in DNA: TGCGCCAGCAGCTTGGATCGGGGACTCTGGGCTGAAGCTTTCTTT.

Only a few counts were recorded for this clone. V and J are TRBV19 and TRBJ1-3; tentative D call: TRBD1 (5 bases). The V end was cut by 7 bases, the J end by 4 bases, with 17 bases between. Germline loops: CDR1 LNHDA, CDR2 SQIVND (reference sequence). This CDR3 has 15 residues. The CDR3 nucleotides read TGTGCCAGTACCCTTCAGGGTTACGACGGAAACACCATATATTTT. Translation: CASTLQGYDGNTIYF.